What follows describes a single T cell receptor (beta chain). The antigen is not known. The data derive from a study of post-analysis software for immune sequencing data. V was trimmed by 1 base and J by 0 bases, leaving 7 bases between them. CDR3 length: 15 amino acids. Looked up from germline, CDR1 is LGHDT and CDR2 is YNNKEL (reference sequence). Unique molecular identifiers were carried by the TCR beta cDNA libraries. TCRdb itself ran the PCR reads through MiXCR, one entry per CDR3 protein. Of around 700,000 distinct CDR3 sequences listed, 55% to 60% are singletons. Study results and limitations: Controls showed lower frequencies than patients for five or six TRBV segments, and TRBV5-6, TRBV5-1 and TRBV20-1 were among these.

The sample taken for sequencing was blood. The rearrangement links TRBV3-1 to TRBJ1-5; D not certain. This clonotype was obtained from a girl aged 2 to 9 with multiple sclerosis. CDR3 sequence (DNA): TGTGCCAGCAGCCAAGCCGACGTTAGCAATCAGCCCCAGCATTTT. This sequence encodes CASSQADVSNQPQHF.